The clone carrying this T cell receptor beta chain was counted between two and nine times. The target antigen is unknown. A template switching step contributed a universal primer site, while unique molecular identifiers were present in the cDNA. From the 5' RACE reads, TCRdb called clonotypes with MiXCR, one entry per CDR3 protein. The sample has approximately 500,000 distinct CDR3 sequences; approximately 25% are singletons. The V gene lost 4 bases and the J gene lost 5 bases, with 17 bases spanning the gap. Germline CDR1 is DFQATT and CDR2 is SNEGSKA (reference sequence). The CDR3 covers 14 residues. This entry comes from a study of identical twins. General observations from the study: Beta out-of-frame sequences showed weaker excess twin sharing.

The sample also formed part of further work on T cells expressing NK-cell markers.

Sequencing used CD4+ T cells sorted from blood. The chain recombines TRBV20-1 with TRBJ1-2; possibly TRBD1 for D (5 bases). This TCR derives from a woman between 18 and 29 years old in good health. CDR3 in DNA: TGCAGTGCTACTCCCCTACGGGGGGGGTATGGCTACACCTTC. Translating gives CSATPLRGGYGYTF.